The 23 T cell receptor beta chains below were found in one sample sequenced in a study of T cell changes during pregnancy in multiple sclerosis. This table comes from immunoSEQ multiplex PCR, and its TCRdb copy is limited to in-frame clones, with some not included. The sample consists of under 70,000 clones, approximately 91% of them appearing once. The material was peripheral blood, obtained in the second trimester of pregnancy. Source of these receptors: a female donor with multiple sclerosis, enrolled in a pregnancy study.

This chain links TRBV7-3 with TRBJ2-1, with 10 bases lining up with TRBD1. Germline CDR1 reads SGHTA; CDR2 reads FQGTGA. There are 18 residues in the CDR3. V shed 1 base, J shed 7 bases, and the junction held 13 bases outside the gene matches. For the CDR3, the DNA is TGTGCCAGCAGCTTAATCCCCACCGGGACAGGGGAGGGTAATGAGCAGTTCTTC. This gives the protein CASSLIPTGTGEGNEQFF.

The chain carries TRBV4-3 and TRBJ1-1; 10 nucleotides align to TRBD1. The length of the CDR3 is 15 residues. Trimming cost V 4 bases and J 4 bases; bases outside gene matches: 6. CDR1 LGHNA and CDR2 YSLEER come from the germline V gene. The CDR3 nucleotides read TGCGCCAGCAGCCGACGGGACAGGGGACCCACTGAAGCTTTCTTT. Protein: CASSRRDRGPTEAFF.

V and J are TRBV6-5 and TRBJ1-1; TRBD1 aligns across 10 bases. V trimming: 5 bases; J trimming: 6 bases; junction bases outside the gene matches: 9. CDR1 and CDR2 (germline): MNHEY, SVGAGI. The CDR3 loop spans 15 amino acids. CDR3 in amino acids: CASSQGTGAAPEAFF. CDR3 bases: TGTGCCAGCAGTCAAGGGACAGGGGCAGCACCTGAAGCTTTCTTT.

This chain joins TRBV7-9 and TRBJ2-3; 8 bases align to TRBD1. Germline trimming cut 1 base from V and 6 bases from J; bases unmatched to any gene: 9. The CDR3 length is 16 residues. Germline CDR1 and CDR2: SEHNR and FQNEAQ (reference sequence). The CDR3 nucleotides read TGTGCCAGCAGCTTAGTACGCTCAGGACAGGGTGATACGCAGTATTTT. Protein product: CASSLVRSGQGDTQYF.

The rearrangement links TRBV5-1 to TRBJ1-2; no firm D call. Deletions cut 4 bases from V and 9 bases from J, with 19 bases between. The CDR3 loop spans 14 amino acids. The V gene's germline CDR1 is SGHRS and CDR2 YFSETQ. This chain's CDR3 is CASSLGGGQWSYTF. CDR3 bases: TGCGCCAGCAGCCTCGGTGGTGGGCAGTGGAGCTACACCTTC. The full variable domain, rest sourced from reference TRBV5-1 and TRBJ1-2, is KAGVTQTPRYLIKTRGQQVTLSCSPISGHRSVSWYQQTPGQGLQFLFEYFSETQRNKGNFPGRFSGRQFSNSRSEMNVSTLELGDSALYLCASSLGGGQWSYTFGSGTRLTVV.

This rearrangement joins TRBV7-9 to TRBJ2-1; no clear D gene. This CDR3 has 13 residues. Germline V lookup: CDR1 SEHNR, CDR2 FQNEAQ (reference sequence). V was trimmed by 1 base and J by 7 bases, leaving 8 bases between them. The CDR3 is CASSLGAGNEQFF. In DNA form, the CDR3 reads TGTGCCAGCAGCTTAGGAGCAGGAAATGAGCAGTTCTTC.

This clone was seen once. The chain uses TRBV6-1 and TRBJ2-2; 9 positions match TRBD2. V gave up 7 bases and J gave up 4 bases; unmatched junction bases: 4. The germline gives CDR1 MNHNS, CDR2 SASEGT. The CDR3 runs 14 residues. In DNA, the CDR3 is TGTGCCAGCATATGGCGGGGGGGCACCGGGGAGCTGTTTTTT. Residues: CASIWRGGTGELFF.

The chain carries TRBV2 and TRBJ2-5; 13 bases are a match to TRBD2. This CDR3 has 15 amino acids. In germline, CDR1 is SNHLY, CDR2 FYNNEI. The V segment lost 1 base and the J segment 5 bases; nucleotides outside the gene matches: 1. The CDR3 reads CASSEEGLAGETQYF. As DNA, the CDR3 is TGTGCCAGCAGTGAAGAGGGACTAGCGGGGGAGACCCAGTACTTC.

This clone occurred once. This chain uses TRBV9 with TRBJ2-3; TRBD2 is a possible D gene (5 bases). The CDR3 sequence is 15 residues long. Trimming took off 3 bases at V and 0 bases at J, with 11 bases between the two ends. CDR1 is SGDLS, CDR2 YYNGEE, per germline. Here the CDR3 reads CASSGLASSTDTQYF. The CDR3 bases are TGTGCCAGCAGCGGGCTAGCATCTAGCACAGATACGCAGTATTTT. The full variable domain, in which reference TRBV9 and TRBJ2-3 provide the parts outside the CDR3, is DSGVTQTPKHLITATGQRVTLRCSPRSGDLSVYWYQQSLDQGLQFLIQYYNGEERAKGNILERFSAQQFPDLHSELNLSSLELGDSALYFCASSGLASSTDTQYFGPGTRLTVL.

CDR3 DNA: TGTGCCAGCAGCTTTGGCGGAACTAGCGGTATATACGAGCAGTACTTC. Translated: CASSFGGTSGIYEQYF. The chain has TRBV5-4 and TRBJ2-7; TRBD2 matches at 8 bases. V shed 2 bases and J 4 bases; nucleotides not matched to a gene: 11. Germline lookup yields CDR1 SGHNT and CDR2 YYREEE (reference sequence). The CDR3 extends over 16 amino acids.

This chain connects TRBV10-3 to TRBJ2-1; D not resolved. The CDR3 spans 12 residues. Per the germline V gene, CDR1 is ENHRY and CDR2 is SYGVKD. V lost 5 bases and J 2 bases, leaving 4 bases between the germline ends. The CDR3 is CAISSTYNEQFF. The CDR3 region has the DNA TGTGCCATCAGTTCTACCTACAATGAGCAGTTCTTC.

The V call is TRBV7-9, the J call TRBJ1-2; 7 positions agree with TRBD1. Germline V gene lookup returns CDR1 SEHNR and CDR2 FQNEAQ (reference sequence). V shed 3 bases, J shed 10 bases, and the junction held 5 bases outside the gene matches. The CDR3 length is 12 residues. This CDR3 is CASSFRDSLYTF. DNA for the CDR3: TGTGCCAGCAGCTTCCGGGACAGCCTCTACACCTTC.

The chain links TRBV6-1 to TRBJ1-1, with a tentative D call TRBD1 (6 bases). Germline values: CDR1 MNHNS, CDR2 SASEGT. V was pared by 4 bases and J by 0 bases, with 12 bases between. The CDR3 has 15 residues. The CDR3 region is CASSVGQFMNTEAFF. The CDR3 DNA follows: TGTGCCAGCAGTGTAGGACAGTTTATGAACACTGAAGCTTTCTTT.

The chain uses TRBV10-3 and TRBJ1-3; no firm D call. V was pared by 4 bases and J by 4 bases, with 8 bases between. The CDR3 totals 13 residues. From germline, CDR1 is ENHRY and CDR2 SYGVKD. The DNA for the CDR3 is TGTGCCATCAGTGTATCAGGAGGAAACACCATATATTTT. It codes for CAISVSGGNTIYF.

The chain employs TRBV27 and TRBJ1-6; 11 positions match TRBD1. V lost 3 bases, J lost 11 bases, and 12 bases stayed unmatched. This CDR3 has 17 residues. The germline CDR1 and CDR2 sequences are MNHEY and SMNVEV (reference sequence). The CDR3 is CASSFLGQGGGRAPLHF. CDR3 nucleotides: TGTGCCAGCAGTTTCCTGGGACAGGGGGGGGGTAGGGCACCCCTCCACTTT.

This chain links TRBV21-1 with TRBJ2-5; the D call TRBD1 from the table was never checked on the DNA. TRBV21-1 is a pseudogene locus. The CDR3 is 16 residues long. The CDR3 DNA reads TGTGCCAGCAGCAAAGCAGACAGGGGGCATTGGGAGACCCAGTACTTC. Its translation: CASSKADRGHWETQYF.

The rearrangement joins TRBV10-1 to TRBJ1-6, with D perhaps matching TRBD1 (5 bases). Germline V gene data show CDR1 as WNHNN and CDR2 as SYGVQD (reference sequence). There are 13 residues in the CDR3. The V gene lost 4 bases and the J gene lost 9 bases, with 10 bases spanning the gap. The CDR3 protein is CASSVGRASPLHF. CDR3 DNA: TGCGCCAGCAGTGTTGGCAGGGCTTCACCCCTCCACTTT.

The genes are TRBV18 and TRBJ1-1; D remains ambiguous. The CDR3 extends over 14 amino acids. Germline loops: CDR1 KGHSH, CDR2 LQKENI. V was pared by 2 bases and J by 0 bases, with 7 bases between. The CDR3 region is CASSPMLLNTEAFF. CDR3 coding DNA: TGTGCCAGCTCACCAATGCTATTGAACACTGAAGCTTTCTTT.

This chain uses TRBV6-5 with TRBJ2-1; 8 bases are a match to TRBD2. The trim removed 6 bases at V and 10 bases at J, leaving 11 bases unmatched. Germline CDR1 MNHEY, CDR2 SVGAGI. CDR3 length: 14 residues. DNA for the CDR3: TGTGCCAGCAGCGGGACTAGAATCTCCCCGGAGCAGTTCTTC. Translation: CASSGTRISPEQFF.

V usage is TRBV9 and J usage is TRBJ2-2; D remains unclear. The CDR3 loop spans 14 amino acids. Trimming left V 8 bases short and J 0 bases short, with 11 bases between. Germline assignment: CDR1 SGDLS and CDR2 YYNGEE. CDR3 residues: CASTQDTNTGELFF. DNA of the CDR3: TGTGCCAGTACCCAGGATACGAACACCGGGGAGCTGTTTTTT.

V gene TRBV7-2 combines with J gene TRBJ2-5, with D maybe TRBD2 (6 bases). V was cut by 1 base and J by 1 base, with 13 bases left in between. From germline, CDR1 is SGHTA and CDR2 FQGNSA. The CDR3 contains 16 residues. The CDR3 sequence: CASSLGGVAGQETQYF. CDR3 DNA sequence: TGTGCCAGCAGCTTAGGCGGGGTTGCGGGCCAAGAGACCCAGTACTTC.

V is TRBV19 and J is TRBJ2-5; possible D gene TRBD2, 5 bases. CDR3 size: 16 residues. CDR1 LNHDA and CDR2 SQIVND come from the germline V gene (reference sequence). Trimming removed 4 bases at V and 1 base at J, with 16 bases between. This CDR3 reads CASSNIPRRFQETQYF. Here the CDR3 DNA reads TGTGCCAGTAGTAATATCCCCCGGAGGTTCCAAGAGACCCAGTACTTC. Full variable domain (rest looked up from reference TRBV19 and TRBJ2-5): DGGITQSPKYLFRKEGQNVTLSCEQNLNHDAMYWYRQDPGQGLRLIYYSQIVNDFQKGDIAEGYSVSREKKESFPLTVTSAQKNPTAFYLCASSNIPRRFQETQYFGPGTRLLVL.

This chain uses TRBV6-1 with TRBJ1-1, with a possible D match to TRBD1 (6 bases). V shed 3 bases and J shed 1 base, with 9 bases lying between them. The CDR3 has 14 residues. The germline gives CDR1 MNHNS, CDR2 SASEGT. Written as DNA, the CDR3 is TGTGCCAGCAGTGAGAGACAGGCGAACACTGAAGCTTTCTTT. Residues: CASSERQANTEAFF.